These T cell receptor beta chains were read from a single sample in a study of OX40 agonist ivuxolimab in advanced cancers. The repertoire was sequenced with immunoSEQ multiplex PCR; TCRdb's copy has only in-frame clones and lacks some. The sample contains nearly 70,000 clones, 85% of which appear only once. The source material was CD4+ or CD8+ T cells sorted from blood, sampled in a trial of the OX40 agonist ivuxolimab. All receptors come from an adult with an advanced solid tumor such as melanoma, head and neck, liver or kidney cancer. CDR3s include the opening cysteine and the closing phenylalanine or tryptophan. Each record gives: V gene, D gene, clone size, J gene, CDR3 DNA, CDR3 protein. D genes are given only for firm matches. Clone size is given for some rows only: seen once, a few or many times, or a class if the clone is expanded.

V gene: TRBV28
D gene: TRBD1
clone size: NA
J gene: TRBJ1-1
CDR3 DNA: TGTGCCAGCAGTACCCCCGGGACAGGCGTGAACACTGAAGCTTTCTTT
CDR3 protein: CASSTPGTGVNTEAFF

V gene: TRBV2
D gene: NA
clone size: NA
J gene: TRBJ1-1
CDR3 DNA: TGTGCCAGCAGTGAAGGGAGATCGTACACTGAAGCTTTCTTT
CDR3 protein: CASSEGRSYTEAFF

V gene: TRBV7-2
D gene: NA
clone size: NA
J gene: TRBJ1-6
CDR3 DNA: TGTGCCAGCAGCTTAGTAGGGGATTCACCCCTCCACTTT
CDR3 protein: CASSLVGDSPLHF

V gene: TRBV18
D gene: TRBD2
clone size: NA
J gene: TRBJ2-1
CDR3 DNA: TGTGCCAGCTCACGTAGCGGGTCCTACAATGAGCAGTTCTTC
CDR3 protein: CASSRSGSYNEQFF

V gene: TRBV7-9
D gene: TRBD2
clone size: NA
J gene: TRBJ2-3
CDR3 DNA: TGTGCCAGCAGCTTCCCGACTAGCGGGAGGGCCGGTAGCACAGATACGCAGTATTTT
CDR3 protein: CASSFPTSGRAGSTDTQYF

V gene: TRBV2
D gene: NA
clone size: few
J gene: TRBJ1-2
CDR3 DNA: TGTGCCAGCAGTGGGGACGGACTCCGCTATGGCTACACCTTC
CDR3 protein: CASSGDGLRYGYTF

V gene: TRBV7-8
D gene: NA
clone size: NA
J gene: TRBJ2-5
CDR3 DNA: TGTGCCAGCAGCCTGTCAGGGGCCCAAGAGACCCAGTACTTC
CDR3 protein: CASSLSGAQETQYF

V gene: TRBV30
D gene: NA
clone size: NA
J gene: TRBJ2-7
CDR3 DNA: TGTGCCTGGAGCTTAGGGGAAGGGCAGTACTTC
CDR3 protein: CAWSLGEGQYF

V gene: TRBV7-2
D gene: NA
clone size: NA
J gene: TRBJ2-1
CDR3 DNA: TGTGCCAGCAGCTCGACATCTTACAATGAGCAGTTCTTC
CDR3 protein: CASSSTSYNEQFF

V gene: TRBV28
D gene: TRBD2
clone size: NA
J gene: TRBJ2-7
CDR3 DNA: TGTGCCAGCAGTTCTGGCCGGGGGGTCTACGAGCAGTACTTC
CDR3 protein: CASSSGRGVYEQYF

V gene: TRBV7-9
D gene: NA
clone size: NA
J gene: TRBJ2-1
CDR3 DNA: TGTGCCAGCAGCCCGGTCAGCTACAATGAGCAGTTCTTC
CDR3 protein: CASSPVSYNEQFF

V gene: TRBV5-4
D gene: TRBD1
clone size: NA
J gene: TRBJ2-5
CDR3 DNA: TGTGCCAGCAGCCCGATGACCGGGACAGGTCAAGAGACCCAGTACTTC
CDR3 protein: CASSPMTGTGQETQYF

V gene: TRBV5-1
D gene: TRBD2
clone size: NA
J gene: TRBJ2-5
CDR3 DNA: TGCGCCAGCAGCTTGGCCGCAGCGGGAAAAGAGACCCAGTACTTC
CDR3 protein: CASSLAAAGKETQYF

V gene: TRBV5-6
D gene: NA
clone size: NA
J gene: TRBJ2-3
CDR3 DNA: TGTGCCAGCAGCCTGTTCGGGACGAAGGGGTACGATACGCAGTATTTT
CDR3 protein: CASSLFGTKGYDTQYF

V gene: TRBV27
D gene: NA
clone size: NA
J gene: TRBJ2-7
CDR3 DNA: TGTGCCAGCAGTCCACGATCAGGGGTTGCCCCCTACGAGCAGTACTTC
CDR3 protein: CASSPRSGVAPYEQYF

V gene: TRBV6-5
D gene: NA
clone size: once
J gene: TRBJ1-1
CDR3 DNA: TGTGCCAGCATCCCTTCTTGGGGACAAATGGCTTTCTTT
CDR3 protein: CASIPSWGQMAFF

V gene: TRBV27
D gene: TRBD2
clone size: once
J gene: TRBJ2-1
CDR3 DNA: TGTGCCAGCAGTTTACGGGGGGGAGCCCTACCCGGTGAGCAGTTCTTC
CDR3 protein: CASSLRGGALPGEQFF

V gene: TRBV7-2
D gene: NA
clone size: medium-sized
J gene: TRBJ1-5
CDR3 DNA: TGTGCCAGCAGCTCCCAAAGTAATCAGCCCCAGCATTTT
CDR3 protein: CASSSQSNQPQHF

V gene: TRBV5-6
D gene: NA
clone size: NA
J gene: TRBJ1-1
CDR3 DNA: TGTGCCAGCAGCGCATCGACGACAGGTAACACTGAAGCTTTCTTT
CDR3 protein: CASSASTTGNTEAFF

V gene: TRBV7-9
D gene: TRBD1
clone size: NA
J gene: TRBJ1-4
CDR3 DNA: TGTGCCAGCAGCGGCGGTCAGACAGGGGACGGTAATGAAAAACTGTTTTTT
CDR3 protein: CASSGGQTGDGNEKLFF

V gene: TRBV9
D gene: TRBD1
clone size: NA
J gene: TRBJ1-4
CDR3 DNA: TGTGCCAGCAGCGTGACAGGGGGTAATGAAAAACTGTTTTTT
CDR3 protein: CASSVTGGNEKLFF

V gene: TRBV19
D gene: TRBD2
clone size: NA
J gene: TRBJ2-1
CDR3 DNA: TGTGCCAGTATCCTAATGGGGATAGCGGGTGGTAGCTCCTACAATGAGCAGTTCTTC
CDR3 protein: CASILMGIAGGSSYNEQFF